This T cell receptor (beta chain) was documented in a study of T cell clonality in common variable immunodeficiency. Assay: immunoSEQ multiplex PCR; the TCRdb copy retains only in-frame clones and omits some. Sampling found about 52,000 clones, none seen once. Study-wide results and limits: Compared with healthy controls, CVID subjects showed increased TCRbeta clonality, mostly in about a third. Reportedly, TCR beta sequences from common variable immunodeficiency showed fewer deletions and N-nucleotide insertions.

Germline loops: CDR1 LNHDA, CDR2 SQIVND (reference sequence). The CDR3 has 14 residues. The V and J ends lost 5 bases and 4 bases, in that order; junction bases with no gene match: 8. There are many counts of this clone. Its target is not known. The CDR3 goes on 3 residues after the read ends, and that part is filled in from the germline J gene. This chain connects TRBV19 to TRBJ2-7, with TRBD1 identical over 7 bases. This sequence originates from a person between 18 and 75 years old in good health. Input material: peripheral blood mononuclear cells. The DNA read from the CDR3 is TGTGCCAGTAGTTTTCCGGGACAGCGTTACGAG. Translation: CASSFPGQRYE. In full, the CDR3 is CASSFPGQRYEQYF.